This T cell receptor beta chain was observed in a study of cytomegalovirus exposure and HLA in healthy donors. The study, taken as a whole, reports: Later analysis demonstrated an association between a missense DCLRE1C variant and TCR beta V- and J-gene trimming. Usually a TCR sequence was rare, but some public TCRs were found in many donors.

PCR employed 60 Vbeta and 13 Jbeta primers. TCRdb keeps only in-frame clones here, not all; method: immunoSEQ multiplex PCR. The repertoire has about 210,000 clones, roughly 83% of them found once; the top ten carry approximately 0.36%. With regard to this clone: Its specificity is not known.

Trimming took off 6 bases at V and 6 bases at J, with 16 bases between the two ends. CDR1 is SGHNT, CDR2 YYREEE, per germline (reference sequence). CDR3 length: 15 amino acids. The sequencing input was PBMCs. The gene calls are TRBV5-4 and TRBJ1-6; weak D call: TRBD1 (6 bases). This sequence originates from a male donor in good health and CMV-seropositive. CDR3 sequence (DNA): TGTGCCAGCACCATACAGGGTGTTGGTAATTCACCCCTCCACTTT. Translated: CASTIQGVGNSPLHF.